The rows below give T cell receptor beta chains drawn from one sample of a study of monozygotic twins with inflammatory bowel disease. TCRdb re-called the 5' RACE reads; every CDR3 protein appears as one record, without DNA. Reported are around 99,000 distinct CDR3 sequences; the ten largest clones contain roughly an eighth. The sequenced sample was blood. Receptors originate from a human donor with ulcerative colitis or Crohn's disease, or a healthy co-twin of an affected twin (not recorded which). Both conserved end residues are part of each CDR3.

>TRBJ2-1|TRBV5-5
CASSEWGTMYNEQFF
>TRBJ1-1|TRBV6-6
CASNLGGGTEAFF
>TRBJ2-5|TRBV3-1
CASSQGPTVEWQETQYF
>TRBJ2-1|TRBV20-1
CSAPGGPYNEQFF
>TRBJ2-7|TRBV28
CASRPAGGPSYEQYF
>TRBJ2-2|TRBV25-1
CASSEWGLNTGELFF
>TRBJ2-7|TRBV6-2/TRBV6-3
CASRLLAGSSYEQYF
>TRBJ2-5|TRBV4-1
CASNTGGETQYF
>TRBJ2-3|TRBV5-1
CASSDGTSVSTDTQYF
>TRBJ1-2|TRBV9
CASSIRGLDGFYGYTF
>TRBJ1-2|TRBV10-3
CAIASLGTVDYGYTF
>TRBJ1-2|TRBV7-8
CASSLVERGLRFEHGYTF
>TRBJ2-1|TRBV18
CASSRRGANEQFF
>TRBJ2-3|TRBV20-1
CSARDPSSGRIPDTQYF
>TRBJ1-1|TRBV6-6
CASRPPGAVTEAFF
>TRBJ1-2|TRBV4-1
CASSRPSGQLYGYTF
>TRBJ2-7|TRBV19
CASSISGDSYEQYF
>TRBJ2-7|TRBV27
CASSPLTAYEQYF
>TRBJ2-5|TRBV5-1
CASSLETSYQETQYF
>TRBJ1-2|TRBV29-1
CSVAEGASRYGYTF
>TRBJ2-3|TRBV19
CASENRGTDTQYF
>TRBJ2-2|TRBV28
CASSLRGGGEAGELFF
>TRBJ1-4|TRBV7-2
CASSITFGQGDEKLFF
>TRBJ1-1|TRBV10-3
CAISEPGGGQKAFF
>TRBJ1-1|TRBV5-1
CASSLGPVGEGTEAFF
>TRBJ2-3|TRBV18
CASSRDMGTDTQYF
>TRBJ1-4|TRBV25-1
CASSFGVWEKLFF
>TRBJ2-7|TRBV28
CASSLLTYEQYF
>TRBJ2-1|TRBV4-2
CASSQDGTSGVDEQFF
>TRBJ1-2|TRBV5-1
CASSWTGGGYTF
>TRBJ1-2|TRBV27
CASSTRRGVYGYTF
>TRBJ2-1|TRBV12-3/TRBV12-4
CASRPQTGGLYNEQFF
>TRBJ1-1|TRBV20-1
CSASRGRSTEAFF
>TRBJ2-3|TRBV7-3
CASSLSQRDTQYF
>TRBJ2-1|TRBV5-1
CASSDYNEQFF
>TRBJ1-2|TRBV5-1
CASSLGPNEGYTF
>TRBJ1-2|TRBV29-1
CSVDEEGGGYTF
>TRBJ2-1|TRBV5-1
CASSLGGQGGNEQFF
>TRBJ1-3|TRBV12-3/TRBV12-4
CASSSIGGNTIYF
>TRBJ2-2|TRBV2
CASSQLPGPTGELFF